These T cell receptor beta chains were read from a single sample in a study of PD-1 blockade in classical Hodgkin lymphoma. Generated by immunoSEQ multiplex PCR, the TCRdb table keeps only in-frame clones and is missing some. This table holds approximately 65,000 clones, around 90% found once. The sequencing used peripheral blood mononuclear cells (PBMCs), collected before the fourth cycle of nivolumab. The source is a human donor with classical Hodgkin lymphoma. The CDR3 runs from the conserved cysteine through the conserved F or W. D genes are given only for firm matches. Size tells how often a clone was seen (once, few, many) or the class of an expanded clone, and some rows leave it out.

CDR3nt,CDR3aa,d_gene,v_gene,j_gene,abundance
TGTGCCAGCAGTTTATCGGGGGGGACTAACTATGGCTACACCTTC,CASSLSGGTNYGYTF,NA,TRBV27,TRBJ1-2,NA
TGTGCCAGCAGCTTAGACAGGGACTACGAGCAGTACTTC,CASSLDRDYEQYF,NA,TRBV11-2,TRBJ2-7,NA
TGTGCCAGTAGTATTGGAGGGGGTAGAACCGGGGAGCTGTTTTTT,CASSIGGGRTGELFF,NA,TRBV19,TRBJ2-2,NA
TGTGCCAGCGAAGGGGGAACCGGGGAGCTGTTTTTT,CASEGGTGELFF,NA,TRBV6-5,TRBJ2-2,NA
TGTGCCAGCAGTTCCCCTACGACGGACAGGGGATACGAGCAGTACTTC,CASSSPTTDRGYEQYF,TRBD1,TRBV28,TRBJ2-7,NA
TGTGCCAGTAGTACGACGGGACGTAGCAATCAGCCCCAGCATTTT,CASSTTGRSNQPQHF,NA,TRBV19,TRBJ1-5,NA
TGTGCCAGTAGTATCGAACACCACTACGAGCAGTACTTC,CASSIEHHYEQYF,NA,TRBV19,TRBJ2-7,NA
TGTGCCACCAGCGTGTCTAGCGGGGGGACCGAGCAGTACTTC,CATSVSSGGTEQYF,TRBD2,TRBV15,TRBJ2-7,once
TGTGCCAGCAGCACCGGGTTTCACACCGGGGAGCTGTTTTTT,CASSTGFHTGELFF,NA,TRBV7-9,TRBJ2-2,NA
TGTGCCAGCAGCCGAACTAGCGGGAGGACAGATACGCAGTATTTT,CASSRTSGRTDTQYF,TRBD2,TRBV7-9,TRBJ2-3,NA
TGTGCCAGCAGTTTGAAGGGCGGTCCGAACACTGAAGCTTTCTTT,CASSLKGGPNTEAFF,NA,TRBV27,TRBJ1-1,NA
TGTGCCAGCAGCTTTACAGGGGGCAGTGAGCAGTTCTTC,CASSFTGGSEQFF,TRBD1,TRBV5-6,TRBJ2-1,NA
TGTGCCAGCAGGTCTGGGGGAGGCGAGTACAATGAGCAGTTCTTC,CASRSGGGEYNEQFF,NA,TRBV2,TRBJ2-1,NA
TGTGCCAGCAGTTTAGGCTGGACAGATGAAAAACTGTTTTTT,CASSLGWTDEKLFF,NA,TRBV27,TRBJ1-4,NA
TGTGCCTGGAGACGTAGAGGACAGGGAGAGCAGTTCTTC,CAWRRRGQGEQFF,TRBD1,TRBV30,TRBJ2-1,few
TGCAGCGTGTCACAGGGGAATCAGCCCCAGCATTTT,CSVSQGNQPQHF,TRBD1,TRBV29-1,TRBJ1-5,NA
TGTGCCAGCAGTGTGGACAGGGGGGATCAGCCCCAGCATTTT,CASSVDRGDQPQHF,TRBD1,TRBV6-1,TRBJ1-5,NA
TGTGCCTGGAGTGCATCAGGGTTGATCATATATTTT,CAWSASGLIIYF,NA,TRBV30,TRBJ1-3,NA
TGTGCCAGCAGTGACGGGGTCCGTCAGCCCCAGCATTTT,CASSDGVRQPQHF,NA,TRBV6-1,TRBJ1-5,NA
TGTGCCAGTAGACCTAGGACAGGGGAAGGGACCGGGGAGCTGTTTTTT,CASRPRTGEGTGELFF,TRBD1,TRBV19,TRBJ2-2,NA
TGTGCCAGCAGATTAGCACGGGAGTCGGGCTACGAGCAGTACTTC,CASRLARESGYEQYF,NA,TRBV6-1,TRBJ2-7,NA
TGTGCCAGCAGTTTATGGGACAGGGGCTATGGCTACACCTTC,CASSLWDRGYGYTF,TRBD1,TRBV28,TRBJ1-2,NA
TGTGCCACCAGCAGAGAGGGGATTCAGCCCCAGCATTTT,CATSREGIQPQHF,NA,TRBV15,TRBJ1-5,few
TGCGCCAGCAGCCAAGGGACAGGCGAAGCTTTCTTT,CASSQGTGEAFF,TRBD1,TRBV4-1,TRBJ1-1,NA
TGTGCCAGCAGCTTTAACTGGGACTACTCCCTCTCCTACGAGCAGTACTTC,CASSFNWDYSLSYEQYF,TRBD2,TRBV7-8,TRBJ2-7,NA
TGTGCCAGCAGCTTAGGAACAGGGCTAAATACGCAGTATTTT,CASSLGTGLNTQYF,NA,TRBV13,TRBJ2-3,NA
TGCAGTGCTAGAGACCCAAACATTCAGTACTTC,CSARDPNIQYF,NA,TRBV20-1,TRBJ2-4,NA
TGTGCCAGCAGCGTGAGGAGGGGGCTGGGCACTGAAGCTTTCTTT,CASSVRRGLGTEAFF,TRBD1,TRBV5-6,TRBJ1-1,NA
TGCGCCAGCAGCCCCCAGTGGAGCAACACCGGGGAGCTGTTTTTT,CASSPQWSNTGELFF,NA,TRBV5-1,TRBJ2-2,NA
TGTGCCAGCAGTACGGACAGGGGATCATACAATGAGCAGTTCTTC,CASSTDRGSYNEQFF,TRBD1,TRBV2,TRBJ2-1,NA
TGTGCCAGCAAGGGGGAAGCGGGAGGGTACAATGAGCAGTTCTTC,CASKGEAGGYNEQFF,TRBD2,TRBV27,TRBJ2-1,once
TGTGCCAGCAGCTCCTACAGGGTAAGGGTCTACAATGAGCAGTTCTTC,CASSSYRVRVYNEQFF,NA,TRBV5-8,TRBJ2-1,NA
TGTGCCACTGGACTAGCGGGAGTTGAGACCCAGTACTTC,CATGLAGVETQYF,TRBD2,TRBV19,TRBJ2-5,NA
TGTGCCATCGGAACAGGGAACGAAAAACTGTTTTTT,CAIGTGNEKLFF,NA,TRBV10-3,TRBJ1-4,NA
TGTGCCAGCAGTGAATTACTCGGGGTTGGCTACACCTTC,CASSELLGVGYTF,NA,TRBV25-1,TRBJ1-2,NA
TGTGCCAGCAGCTTAACCCCCCAAGAGACCCAGTACTTC,CASSLTPQETQYF,NA,TRBV7-3,TRBJ2-5,NA
TGTGCCAGCACCCCCTCGACAGGGGAAACCTACGAGCAGTACTTC,CASTPSTGETYEQYF,TRBD1,TRBV25-1,TRBJ2-7,NA
TGTGCCAGCAGTTTAAACGGTTTATATAATGAGCAGTTCTTC,CASSLNGLYNEQFF,NA,TRBV28,TRBJ2-1,NA
TGTGCCATCAGTCCTACTAGCGGGGCTTACAATGAGCAGTTCTTC,CAISPTSGAYNEQFF,TRBD2,TRBV10-3,TRBJ2-1,NA
TGTGCCAGTAGAGGACAGGGGTACTATCAGCCCCAGCATTTT,CASRGQGYYQPQHF,TRBD1,TRBV19,TRBJ1-5,NA
TGTGCCAGCAGCTTAGCGCTGGGGGGTTCGTGGAATGAGCAGTTCTTC,CASSLALGGSWNEQFF,NA,TRBV7-9,TRBJ2-1,NA
TGTGCCAGCAGCTGGACAGAAGGGATACTAGCCAAAAACATTCAGTACTTC,CASSWTEGILAKNIQYF,NA,TRBV7-2,TRBJ2-4,NA
TGTGCCAGCAGCGTAGTCCCCCAGGGAGACGAGCAGTACTTC,CASSVVPQGDEQYF,NA,TRBV9,TRBJ2-7,NA
TGTGCCAGCAGCTACAAGGCTTCGTCCGGGGAGCTGTTTTTT,CASSYKASSGELFF,NA,TRBV7-8,TRBJ2-2,NA
TGTGCCAGCAGCTTTTTCATCGGGTTGGTGAACACTGAAGCTTTCTTT,CASSFFIGLVNTEAFF,NA,TRBV11-2,TRBJ1-1,NA
TGTGCCAGTAGTAGGGGCGGGGGCCAAGAGACCCAGTACTTC,CASSRGGGQETQYF,TRBD2,TRBV19,TRBJ2-5,NA
TGTGCCAGCAGCTTAGCAACCGATTACTCTGGGGCCAACGTCCTGACTTTC,CASSLATDYSGANVLTF,NA,TRBV7-9,TRBJ2-6,NA
TGTGCCAGCAGTTTATGGACAGTTAGGGATAATCAGCCCCAGCATTTT,CASSLWTVRDNQPQHF,NA,TRBV28,TRBJ1-5,NA
TGTGCCTGGAACCCGGACAGGGCTGGAAAACTGTTTTTT,CAWNPDRAGKLFF,TRBD1,TRBV30,TRBJ1-4,NA
TGTGCCAGCAGCCAAGATGGGCTATTTAGCACAGATACGCAGTATTTT,CASSQDGLFSTDTQYF,NA,TRBV4-2,TRBJ2-3,NA
TGTGCCAGCAGTGAGGGCAGGGTACTTGGAAACATTCAGTACTTC,CASSEGRVLGNIQYF,NA,TRBV2,TRBJ2-4,NA
TGTGCCATCAGTGCCGAGGACAGCCGGGACACTGAAGCTTTCTTT,CAISAEDSRDTEAFF,NA,TRBV10-3,TRBJ1-1,NA